Following are 3 T cell receptor beta chains from one sample sequenced in a study of identical twins. TCRdb used MiXCR to reprocess the 5' RACE reads, holding one entry per CDR3 protein. The sample contains some 500,000 distinct CDR3 sequences, 9.6% of which appear only once. The same data also contributed to another study, on yellow fever vaccine responses in identical twins.

The sample comprised PBMCs. The receptors here all came from a woman between 18 and 29 years old in good health.

This clonotype was seen ten or more times. The J gene is TRBJ2-3, the V gene TRBV28; D might be TRBD1 or TRBD2, each matching 5 bases. V shed 2 bases and J shed 5 bases, with 17 bases lying between them. This CDR3 has 16 amino acids. Looked up from germline, CDR1 is MDHEN and CDR2 is SYDVKM. The CDR3 reads CASSLGAGPPGDTQYF. CDR3 coding DNA: TGTGCCAGCAGTTTAGGGGCGGGCCCCCCGGGAGATACGCAGTATTTT.

This clonotype showed up just a few times. The chain carries TRBV30 and TRBJ2-7; D might be TRBD1 (5 bases). Trimming took 2 bases from V and 10 from J, leaving 12 bases between them. The CDR3 totals 11 residues. Germline-derived CDR1 and CDR2 are GTSNPN and SVGIG (reference sequence). CDR3 sequence: CAWSPQGDQYF. DNA for the CDR3: TGTGCCTGGAGTCCCCAGGGTGATCAGTACTTC.

This clonotype was seen only a few times. The chain employs TRBV4-1 and TRBJ2-5; D unclear. This CDR3 region has 13 residues. The germline V gene encodes CDR1 MGHRA and CDR2 YSYEKL. V shed 2 bases and J shed 5 bases, with 9 bases lying between them. The CDR3 DNA sequence: TGCGCCAGCAGCCAAACTCTCGGGGAGACCCAGTACTTC. It specifies CASSQTLGETQYF.